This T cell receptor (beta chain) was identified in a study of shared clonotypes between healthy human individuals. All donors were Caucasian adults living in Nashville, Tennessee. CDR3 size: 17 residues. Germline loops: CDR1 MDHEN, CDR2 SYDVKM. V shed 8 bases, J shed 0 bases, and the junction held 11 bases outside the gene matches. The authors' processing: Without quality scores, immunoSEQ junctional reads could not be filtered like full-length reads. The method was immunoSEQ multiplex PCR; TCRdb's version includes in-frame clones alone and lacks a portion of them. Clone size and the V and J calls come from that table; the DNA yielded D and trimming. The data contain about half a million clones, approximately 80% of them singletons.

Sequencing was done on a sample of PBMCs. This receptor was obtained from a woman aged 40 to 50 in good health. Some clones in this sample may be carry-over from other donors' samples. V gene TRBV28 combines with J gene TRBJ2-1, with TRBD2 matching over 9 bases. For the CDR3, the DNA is TGTGCCAGCCATAGGCGGGGGGGCAGGGGCTCCTACAATGAGCAGTTCTTC. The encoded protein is CASHRRGGRGSYNEQFF.